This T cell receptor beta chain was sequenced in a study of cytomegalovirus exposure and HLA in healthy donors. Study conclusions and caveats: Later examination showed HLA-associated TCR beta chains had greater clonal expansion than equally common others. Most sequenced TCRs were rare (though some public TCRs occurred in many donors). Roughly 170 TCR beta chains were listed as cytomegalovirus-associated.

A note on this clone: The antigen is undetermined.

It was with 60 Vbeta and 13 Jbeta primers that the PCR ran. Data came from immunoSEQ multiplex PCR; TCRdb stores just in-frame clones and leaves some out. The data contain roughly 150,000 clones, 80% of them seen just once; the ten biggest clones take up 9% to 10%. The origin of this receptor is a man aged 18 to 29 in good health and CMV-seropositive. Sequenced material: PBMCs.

This chain's CDR3 is CASSYTLTVNTEAFF. Written as DNA, the CDR3 is TGCGCCAGCAGCTACACCTTGACAGTGAACACTGAAGCTTTCTTT. J is TRBJ1-1 and V is TRBV5-1; possible D gene TRBD1, 5 bases. CDR3 length equals 15 residues. Germline CDR1 SGHRS, CDR2 YFSETQ. V was trimmed by 3 bases and J by 0 bases, leaving 12 bases between them. Based on the CDR3 plus reference TRBV5-1 and TRBJ1-1, the full variable domain is KAGVTQTPRYLIKTRGQQVTLSCSPISGHRSVSWYQQTPGQGLQFLFEYFSETQRNKGNFPGRFSGRQFSNSRSEMNVSTLELGDSALYLCASSYTLTVNTEAFFGQGTRLTVV.